The TCR beta chain under discussion was sequenced for a study of blood T cell repertoires in COVID-19. Across the whole study: The study drew acute and convalescent COVID-19 samples from the United States, Italy and Spain. The analysed material was cDNA or gDNA that came from T cells, B-cell-depleted T cells, or PBMCs.

The age range of participants was about 18 to 90 years, with residence in about 25 US areas. This clone came up once. Germline values: CDR1 LNHDA, CDR2 SQIVND (reference sequence). The CDR3 runs 15 residues. Germline trimming cut 2 bases from V and 5 bases from J; bases unmatched to any gene: 4. How the authors handled the data: Reference gene primer amplification in the assay estimated nucleated cell counts. Sequencing was performed with immunoSEQ multiplex PCR; in TCRdb, only in-frame clones are kept and a portion is missing. That table furnishes V, J and clone size, whereas the DNA furnished D and trimming. The sample gives hundreds of thousands of clones, approximately 90% of which show up once; approximately 1.3% is in the top ten.

The chain couples TRBV19 to TRBJ2-1; 9 nucleotides match TRBD2. The sequence derives from a woman aged 18-35 years who had been exposed to COVID-19. The sequenced sample was PBMCs or T cells enriched from blood (not recorded which). CDR3: CASSIPSGANNEQFF. The DNA of the CDR3 is TGTGCCAGTAGTATACCTAGCGGGGCCAACAATGAGCAGTTCTTC.